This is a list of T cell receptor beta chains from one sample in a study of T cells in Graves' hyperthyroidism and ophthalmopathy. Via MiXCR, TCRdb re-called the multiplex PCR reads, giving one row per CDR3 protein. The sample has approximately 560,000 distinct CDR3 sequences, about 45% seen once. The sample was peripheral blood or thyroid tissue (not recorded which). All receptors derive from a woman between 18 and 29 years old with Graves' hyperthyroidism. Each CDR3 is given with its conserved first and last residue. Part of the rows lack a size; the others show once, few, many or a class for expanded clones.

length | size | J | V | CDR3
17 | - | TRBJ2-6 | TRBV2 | CASSYSGGSAGANVLTF
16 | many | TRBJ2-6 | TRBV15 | CATSVLGSFGANVLTF
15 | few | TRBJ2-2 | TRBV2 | CASSGERINTGELFF
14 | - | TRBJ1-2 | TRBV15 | CATSRDLRNYGYTF
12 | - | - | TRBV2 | CAGGIGDNEQFF
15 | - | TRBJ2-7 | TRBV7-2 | CASSWGQGNPYEQYF
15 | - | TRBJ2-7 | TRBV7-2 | CASSLALDRVSEQYF
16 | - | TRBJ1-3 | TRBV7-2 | CASSGDRPRSGNTIYF
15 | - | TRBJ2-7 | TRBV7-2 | CASSRRTAKTLEQYF
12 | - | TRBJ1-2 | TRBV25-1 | CASRRPYHGYTF
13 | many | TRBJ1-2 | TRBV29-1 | CSVELADSGGYTF
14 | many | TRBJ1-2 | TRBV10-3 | CAISEQGVNYGYTF
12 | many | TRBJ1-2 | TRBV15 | CATSRDGVGYTF
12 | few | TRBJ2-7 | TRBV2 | CTTTGAQYEQYF
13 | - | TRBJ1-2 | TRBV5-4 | CASSRDRPKGYTF
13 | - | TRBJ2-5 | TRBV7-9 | CASSLKGPETQYF
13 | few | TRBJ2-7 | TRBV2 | CASSVGTFYEQYF
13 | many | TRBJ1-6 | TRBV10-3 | CAISGTRDSPLHF
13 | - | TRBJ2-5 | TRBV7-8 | CASSSRTGGYWDF
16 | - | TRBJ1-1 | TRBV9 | CASSVDSRGPNTEAFF
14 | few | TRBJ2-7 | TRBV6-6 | CASRRTSGTYEQYF
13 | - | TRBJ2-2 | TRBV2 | CASSERLSGELFF
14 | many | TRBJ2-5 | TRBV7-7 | CASSLSIAGETQYF
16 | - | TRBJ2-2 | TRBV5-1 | CASGTSGSGNTGELFF
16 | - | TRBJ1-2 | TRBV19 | CASSPTVPYGGYGYTF
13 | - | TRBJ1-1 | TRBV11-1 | CASSLAMGAEAFF
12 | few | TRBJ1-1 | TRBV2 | CASRETAYEAFF
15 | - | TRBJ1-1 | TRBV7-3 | CASTPGGRGNTEAFF
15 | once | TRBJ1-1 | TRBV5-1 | CASSVDRGLAAEAFF
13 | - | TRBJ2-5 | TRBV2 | CASRLLAEDEQSF
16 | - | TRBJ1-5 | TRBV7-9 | CASSLGEDRGLQPQHF
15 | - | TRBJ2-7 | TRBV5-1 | CASSYSGQATYEQYF
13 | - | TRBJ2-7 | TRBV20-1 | CSARAADTYEQYF
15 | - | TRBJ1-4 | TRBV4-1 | CASSTGPGRTEKLFF
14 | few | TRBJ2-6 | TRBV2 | CASTPWSGANVLTF
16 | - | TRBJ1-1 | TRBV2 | CASSEVALGGYTEAFF
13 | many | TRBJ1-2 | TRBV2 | CASSELGSYGYTF
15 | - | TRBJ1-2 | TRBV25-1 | CASVEDRRGAEGYTF
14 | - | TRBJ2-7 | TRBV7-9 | CASSGPLSSYEQYF
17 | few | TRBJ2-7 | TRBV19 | CASSFRGLAGGTYEQYF
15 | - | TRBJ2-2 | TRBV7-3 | CASSLLEGRTGELFF
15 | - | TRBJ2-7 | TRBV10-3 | CAIREDAGNSYEQYF
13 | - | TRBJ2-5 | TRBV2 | CASSETGGQTQYF
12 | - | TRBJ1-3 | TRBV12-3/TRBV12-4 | CASSSQGYTIYF
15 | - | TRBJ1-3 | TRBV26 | CASSSGQLSGNTIYF
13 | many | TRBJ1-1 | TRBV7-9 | CASSPPGGTEAFF
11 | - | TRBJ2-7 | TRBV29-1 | CSSGGEYEQYF
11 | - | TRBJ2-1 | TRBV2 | CASTGANEQFF
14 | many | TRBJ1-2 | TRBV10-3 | CASETRGRGYGYTF
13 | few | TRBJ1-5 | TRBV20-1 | CSAVGEVDQPQHF
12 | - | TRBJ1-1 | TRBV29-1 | CSPTGRGTEAFF
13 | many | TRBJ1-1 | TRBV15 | CATSEWKNTEAFF
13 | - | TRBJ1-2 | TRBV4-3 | CASSQDLSYGYTF
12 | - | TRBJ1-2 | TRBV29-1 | CSQVGRQHGYTF
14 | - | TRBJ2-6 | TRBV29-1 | CSVEDSSGANVLTF
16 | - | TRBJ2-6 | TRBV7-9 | CASSAPHNYGANVLTF
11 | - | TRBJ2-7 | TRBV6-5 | CASSYEFEQYF